These 26 T cell receptor beta chains came from one sample sequenced in a study of vaccination and CD4 T cells after COVID-19. The Oncomine TCR Beta short-read assay sequenced DNA from cultured CD4+ T cells. TCRdb used MiXCR to reprocess the PCR reads, holding one entry per CDR3 protein. The table shows 17,000 or so distinct CDR3 sequences, with 31% occurring only once. These receptors are not linked to any known antigen. Treatment reported: approximately nine-day PBMC culture with coronavirus spike peptide pools or control peptides (ViraFEST assay). The sample comprised cultured CD4+ T cells from blood. These receptor sequences come from a human donor with COVID-19.

This clonotype was seen a few times. CDR3 coding DNA: TGTGCCAGCAGCCTCCAAACAACAGATACGCAGTATTTT. It translates to CASSLQTTDTQYF. The J gene is TRBJ2-3, the V gene TRBV6-1; no firm D call. The V end lost 6 bases, the J end lost 3 bases, and 10 bases lay between the germline ends. Germline CDR1 and CDR2: MNHNS and SASEGT. The CDR3 consists of 13 residues.

This clonotype was seen only a few times. The chain links TRBV5-8 to TRBJ1-2, with unresolved D. Germline CDR1 is SGHTS and CDR2 is YDEGEE. The CDR3 is made up of 14 amino acids. Trimming took off 0 bases at V and 4 bases at J, with 10 bases between the two ends. The CDR3 is CASSLDYVSYGYTF. In DNA form, the CDR3 reads TGTGCCAGCAGCTTGGATTATGTGAGCTATGGCTACACCTTC.

This chain links TRBV6-2 or TRBV6-3 with TRBJ2-7; 9 nucleotides agree with TRBD2. V lost 6 bases, J lost 6 bases, and 9 bases stayed unmatched. Germline CDR1 and CDR2: MNHEY and SVGEGT. The CDR3 totals 14 residues. CDR3 DNA: TGTGCCAGCAGACAAGGCGGGGGGGCCGCCGAGCAGTACTTC. This codes for CASRQGGGAAEQYF.

This clonotype was picked up a small number of times. This rearrangement joins TRBV20-1 to TRBJ1-6; 8 positions match TRBD1. The CDR3 sequence is 15 residues long. In germline, CDR1 is DFQATT, CDR2 SNEGSKA (reference sequence). V dropped 3 bases and J dropped 10; count of bases not matched to a gene: 11. The CDR3 sequence: CSARGGQATRSPLHF. The CDR3 DNA reads TGCAGTGCTAGGGGGGGACAGGCCACACGGTCACCCCTCCACTTT.

This clonotype has just a few counts. The CDR3 protein is CASSFGQGVHEQYF. The CDR3 DNA is TGTGCCAGCAGCTTTGGACAGGGTGTCCACGAGCAGTACTTC. V usage is TRBV11-3 and J usage is TRBJ2-7; TRBD1 aligns across 8 bases. Germline V gene sequence: CDR1 SGHNT, CDR2 YENEEA. Losses at the gene ends were 3 bases for V and 5 bases for J; bases not matched to a gene: 6. The CDR3 contains 14 residues.

The chain combines TRBV20-1 with TRBJ2-4, with D possibly being TRBD1 (6 bases). Deletions cut 7 bases from V and 3 bases from J, with 22 bases between. The CDR3 extends over 16 amino acids. The germline V gene has CDR1 DFQATT and CDR2 SNEGSKA (reference sequence). This CDR3 reads CSGYPGTQTGKNIQYF. The CDR3 DNA is TGCAGTGGATACCCAGGGACCCAGACAGGCAAAAACATTCAGTACTTC.

The J gene is TRBJ2-7, the V gene TRBV5-1; 7 bases align to TRBD1. Germline CDR1 is SGHRS and CDR2 is YFSETQ. This CDR3 is 13 amino acids long. Trimming removed 6 bases from V and 7 bases from J; junction bases left unmatched: 10. CDR3 loop: CASNARQGLEQYF. The CDR3 DNA sequence: TGCGCCAGCAACGCCCGACAGGGATTGGAGCAGTACTTC.

This clonotype is classed as medium-sized (0.01 to 0.1%). The chain employs TRBV7-6 and TRBJ1-2; D is uncertain. Germline V gene data show CDR1 as SGHVS and CDR2 as FNYEAQ. This CDR3 contains 14 residues. V was clipped by 2 bases and J by 4 bases, with 11 bases between them. The CDR3 region is CASSLKAGPYGYTF. CDR3 DNA: TGTGCCAGCAGCTTAAAGGCAGGCCCCTATGGCTACACCTTC. The entire variable domain, with the rest obtained from reference TRBV7-6 and TRBJ1-2, is as follows: GAGVSQSPRYKVTKRGQDVALRCDPISGHVSLYWYRQALGQGPEFLTYFNYEAQQDKSGLPNDRFSAERPEGSISTLTIQRTEQRDSAMYRCASSLKAGPYGYTFGSGTRLTVV.

The chain is built from TRBV6-1 and TRBJ1-2; 10 bases line up with TRBD1. J lost 6 bases, V lost 5 bases, and 9 bases had no gene match. Germline V gives CDR1 MNHNS, CDR2 SASEGT. This CDR3 is built from 15 residues. CDR3 bases: TGTGCCAGCAGTCCCGCTGACAGGGGGCGCAATGGCTACACCTTC. Residues: CASSPADRGRNGYTF.

The chain joins TRBV19 to TRBJ1-5; D unclear. Germline V gives CDR1 LNHDA, CDR2 SQIVND (reference sequence). The CDR3 spans 16 residues. V lost 3 bases, J lost 2 bases, and 14 bases lay in between. DNA for the CDR3: TGTGCCAGTAGTATTCGGGCTGCTGGGGGCAATCAGCCCCAGCATTTT. Residues: CASSIRAAGGNQPQHF.

This rearrangement joins TRBV5-1 to TRBJ2-1; possibly TRBD1 or TRBD2 for D (5 bases each). There are 12 residues in the CDR3. In germline, CDR1 is SGHRS, CDR2 YFSETQ. Trimming cost V 3 bases and J 8 bases, with 9 bases left between them. In nucleotides, the CDR3 is TGCGCCAGCAGCTACCAGGGAGATGAGCAGTTCTTC. This gives the protein CASSYQGDEQFF.

V and J are TRBV12-3 or TRBV12-4 and TRBJ1-5, with 8 bases that match TRBD1. Losses at the gene ends were 5 bases for V and 6 bases for J; bases not matched to a gene: 9. The length of the CDR3 is 15 residues. The DNA for the CDR3 is TGTGCCAGCAGTGCTGATCAGGGGGCAGGTCAGCCCCAGCATTTT. Amino acids: CASSADQGAGQPQHF.

This clonotype was detected only a few times. The rearrangement joins TRBV28 to TRBJ2-2; maybe TRBD2 (7 bases). The V end was cut by 2 bases, the J end by 7 bases, with 14 bases between. This CDR3 has 15 residues. CDR1 is MDHEN and CDR2 is SYDVKM in the germline V gene. The CDR3 sequence is CASSLGGARSGELFF. The CDR3 region has the DNA TGTGCCAGCAGTTTAGGGGGGGCGCGGAGCGGGGAGCTGTTTTTT. Variable domain in full (rest from reference TRBV28 and TRBJ2-2): DVKVTQSSRYLVKRTGEKVFLECVQDMDHENMFWYRQDPGLGLRLIYFSYDVKMKEKGDIPEGYSVSREKKERFSLILESASTNQTSMYLCASSLGGARSGELFFGEGSRLTVL.

The gene calls are TRBV12-3 or TRBV12-4 and TRBJ1-1; D possibly corresponds to TRBD1 (6 bases). V lost 5 bases and J 8 bases, leaving 15 bases between the germline ends. The CDR3 runs to 13 residues. CDR3 in amino acids: CASSAGQNFEAFF. The CDR3 region has the DNA TGTGCCAGCAGTGCCGGACAGAATTTCGAAGCTTTCTTT.

The genes are TRBV6-4 and TRBJ2-2; tentative D call: TRBD2 (5 bases). This CDR3 contains 14 residues. Trimming removed 8 bases from V and 4 bases from J, with 14 bases in between. In germline, CDR1 is MRHNA, CDR2 SNTAGT. The DNA for the CDR3 is TGTGCCAGCCGCCCCAGCGGAGTCACCGGGGAGCTGTTTTTT. This encodes CASRPSGVTGELFF.

This clonotype was observed a handful of times. V and J are TRBV7-2 and TRBJ2-5, with D possibly TRBD2 on 6 matching bases. The CDR3 is made up of 15 amino acids. Per the germline V gene, CDR1 is SGHTA and CDR2 is FQGNSA. V lost 4 bases to trimming and J lost 1 base, with 13 bases between them. The CDR3 region is CASSSRRDSQETQYF. The CDR3 coding sequence is TGTGCCAGCAGCTCCCGCCGGGACTCCCAAGAGACCCAGTACTTC.

V usage is TRBV19 and J usage is TRBJ2-7, with TRBD2 matching over 7 bases. Germline V CDR1 and CDR2: LNHDA, SQIVND (reference sequence). The CDR3 has 14 residues. V trimming: 4 bases; J trimming: 0 bases; junction bases outside the gene matches: 3. The DNA of the CDR3 is TGTGCCAGTAGTAACCTAGCGGACTCCTACGAGCAGTACTTC. Translation: CASSNLADSYEQYF.

This clonotype showed up just a few times. The chain links TRBV7-8 to TRBJ2-5; D is perhaps TRBD1 (6 bases). CDR1 and CDR2 from the germline V gene are SGHVS and FQNEAQ. V lost 4 bases and J 10 bases, leaving 16 bases between the germline ends. The CDR3 length is 13 residues. As DNA, the CDR3 is TGTGCCAGCAGCTCCCGACAGGCGATGGTCCAGTACTTC. It is translated as CASSSRQAMVQYF.

This chain uses TRBV7-2 with TRBJ2-6, with D tentatively TRBD2 (6 bases). The CDR3 runs to 15 residues. V was cut by 2 bases and J by 3 bases, with 8 bases left in between. CDR1 and CDR2 from the germline V gene are SGHTA and FQGNSA. The CDR3 is CASSLRGVGANVLTF. DNA for the CDR3: TGTGCCAGCAGCTTACGCGGGGTTGGGGCCAACGTCCTGACTTTC. The full variable domain, with the rest looked up from reference TRBV7-2 and TRBJ2-6, is GAGVSQSPSNKVTEKGKDVELRCDPISGHTALYWYRQSLGQGLEFLIYFQGNSAPDKSGLPSDRFSAERTGGSVSTLTIQRTQQEDSAVYLCASSLRGVGANVLTFGAGSRLTVL.

This clonotype was seen more than once but under ten times. The V call is TRBV12-3 or TRBV12-4, the J call TRBJ1-1; TRBD1 might be the D (5 bases). Trimming left V 8 bases short and J 4 bases short, with 17 bases between. The CDR3 has 14 residues. The CDR3 is CASGGDGYLTEAFF. The CDR3 nucleotides are TGTGCCAGCGGGGGGGACGGATACCTCACTGAAGCTTTCTTT.

In this sample, this clonotype turned up a few times. The CDR3, as DNA: TGCAGTGCTAGAGGATTGCTAGCTGCGGCCTACAATGAGCAGTTCTTC. As protein: CSARGLLAAAYNEQFF. The rearrangement links TRBV20-1 to TRBJ2-1; maybe TRBD2 (5 bases). The V end lost 1 base, the J end lost 2 bases, and 15 bases lay between the germline ends. This CDR3 is built from 16 residues. Germline lookup yields CDR1 DFQATT and CDR2 SNEGSKA (reference sequence).

The chain links TRBV11-2 to TRBJ1-5; D possibly corresponds to TRBD1 (5 bases). Germline CDR1 SGHAT, CDR2 FQNNGV. Trimming took 6 bases from V and 7 from J, leaving 19 bases between them. This CDR3 contains 15 residues. Written as DNA, the CDR3 is TGTGCCAGCAGTCTGGGCGGGGGGTCTGGGCAGCCCCAGCATTTT. Its translation: CASSLGGGSGQPQHF.

CDR3 residues: CASSKDRSGQAGLDEKLFF. DNA for the CDR3: TGTGCCAGCAGCAAAGATAGGAGTGGGCAGGCCGGTCTGGATGAAAAACTGTTTTTT. This chain connects TRBV21-1 to TRBJ1-4. TRBV21-1 is a known pseudogene. This CDR3 has 19 residues.

The genes are TRBV11-1 and TRBJ2-5; no clear D. The CDR3 loop spans 15 amino acids. The V end was cut by 5 bases, the J end by 0 bases, with 13 bases between. CDR1 is SGHAT and CDR2 is FQDESV in the germline V gene (reference sequence). CDR3 protein: CASSRTVGYQETQYF. In DNA, the CDR3 is TGTGCCAGCAGCCGCACCGTGGGGTACCAAGAGACCCAGTACTTC.

This clonotype turned up a few times. The chain is built from TRBV11-3 and TRBJ1-1; 9 nucleotides align to TRBD1. The CDR3 totals 12 residues. CDR1 and CDR2 from the germline V gene are SGHNT and YENEEA. V lost 6 bases to trimming and J lost 4 bases; unmatched junction nucleotides: 0. The DNA for the CDR3 is TGTGCCAGCAGGACAGGGGGCACTGAAGCTTTCTTT. Translating it yields CASRTGGTEAFF. Full variable domain (missing parts from reference TRBV11-3 and TRBJ1-1): EAGVVQSPRYKIIEKKQPVAFWCNPISGHNTLYWYLQNLGQGPELLIRYENEEAVDDSQLPKDRFSAERLKGVDSTLKIQPAELGDSAVYLCASRTGGTEAFFGQGTRLTVV.

The chain is built from TRBV20-1 and TRBJ2-1; 8 positions match TRBD2. This CDR3 contains 11 residues. Germline-derived CDR1 and CDR2 are DFQATT and SNEGSKA (reference sequence). With 5 bases clipped from V and 12 bases from J, the junction kept 6 bases outside the gene matches. This CDR3 reads CSAPSGGAQFF. CDR3 in DNA: TGCAGTGCTCCATCGGGGGGGGCGCAGTTCTTC.